The 7 T cell receptor beta chains reported below all come from one sample, sequenced in a study of blood T cell repertoires in COVID-19. The data were produced by immunoSEQ multiplex PCR, yet TCRdb's version contains in-frame clones alone and is incomplete. The sample includes over 30,000 clones, 88% of them seen just once. The source material was peripheral blood. The source is a human donor with active COVID-19. The donor label of this sample is uncertain.

The chain couples TRBV6-6 to TRBJ1-6; 10 bases align to TRBD1. In germline, CDR1 is MNHNY, CDR2 SVGAGI (reference sequence). The ends lost 5 bases at V and 10 bases at J; junction bases unmatched: 8. The CDR3 extends over 15 amino acids. The CDR3 sequence: CASSQPGQGKSPLHF. CDR3 DNA sequence: TGTGCCAGCAGTCAGCCGGGACAGGGGAAGTCACCCCTCCACTTT.

V usage is TRBV28 and J usage is TRBJ1-2; D is possibly TRBD1 (6 bases). Germline CDR1 is MDHEN and CDR2 is SYDVKM. This CDR3 contains 12 residues. V was pared by 4 bases and J by 8 bases, with 11 bases between. The CDR3 region is CASSSGQFGYTF. The DNA for the CDR3 is TGTGCCAGCAGTTCAGGACAGTTCGGCTACACCTTC.

This chain uses TRBV6-5 with TRBJ2-5; 7 nucleotides match TRBD1. This CDR3 region has 15 residues. The V gene end was trimmed by 2 bases and the J gene end by 7 bases; junction bases not matched to a gene: 10. The germline V gene encodes CDR1 MNHEY and CDR2 SVGAGI. CDR3 bases: TGTGCCAGCAGTTACAGAGGGACAGACCCTTTGACCCAGTACTTC. Translated, it gives CASSYRGTDPLTQYF.

This sequence joins TRBV3-1 (or the pseudogene TRBV3-2) and TRBJ2-7; 14 positions match TRBD2. CDR1 and CDR2 from the germline V gene are LGHDT and YNNKEL (reference sequence). The J segment lost 2 bases and the V segment lost 1 base, leaving 7 bases of the junction unmatched. The CDR3 runs 18 residues. The CDR3, as DNA: TGTGCCAGCAGCCAAGGAGGACTAGCGGGGGGCAGAACCTACGAGCAGTACTTC. This encodes CASSQGGLAGGRTYEQYF.

This chain joins TRBV6-2 or TRBV6-3 and TRBJ2-1; D may be TRBD1 (7 bases). Germline V CDR1 and CDR2: MNHEY, SVGEGT. The V gene lost 1 base and the J gene lost 5 bases, with 24 bases spanning the gap. The CDR3 is 19 residues long. CDR3 nucleotide sequence: TGTGCCAGCAGTTACTTTAGGGGGCGTGCAGGCGGGGAACACAATGAGCAGTTCTTC. This sequence encodes CASSYFRGRAGGEHNEQFF.

The CDR3 here is CASSLGLAGGSTDTQYF. DNA of the CDR3: TGTGCCAGCAGCCTCGGTCTAGCGGGGGGAAGCACAGATACGCAGTATTTT. The chain couples TRBV28 to TRBJ2-3, with 11 positions matching TRBD2. The CDR3 sequence is 17 residues long. Germline trimming cut 6 bases from V and 0 bases from J; bases unmatched to any gene: 8. CDR1 and CDR2 (germline): MDHEN, SYDVKM.

The sample holds a few counts of this clone. The chain is built from TRBV14 and TRBJ2-1; D is perhaps TRBD2 (5 bases). The germline V and J ends were trimmed by 3 bases and 7 bases, with 13 bases remaining between them. CDR1 is SGHDN, CDR2 FVKESK, per germline. CDR3 length: 14 amino acids. This CDR3 reads CASSHDIGRNEQFF. DNA of the CDR3: TGTGCCAGCAGCCACGATATAGGGAGAAATGAGCAGTTCTTC.